The sequence of this T cell receptor beta chain was determined in a study of post-analysis software for immune sequencing data (dated by TCRdb to between 2014 and 2016). Study-wide context: Disease courses on record covered relapsing-remitting, secondary progressive and progressive-relapsing multiple sclerosis, though some patients had no subtype annotation. The patient repertoires were set against 10 to 11 previously published healthy control repertoires from donors whose ages ranged from roughly 6 to 27 years. A subset of samples was prepared in parallel using single-end sample barcoding, then pooled and co-amplified after Illumina adapter ligation.

Ends trimmed: V by 6 bases, J by 9 bases; bases unmatched to a gene: 10. CDR1 and CDR2 are read off the germline V gene as MDHEN and SYDVKM. The CDR3 sequence holds 15 residues, the cysteine and phenylalanine included. Only the CDR3 DNA stays, 45 bases, in frame from base 1. To demonstrate the VDJtools post-analysis software, TCR beta repertoires were profiled from the peripheral blood of about 13 young patients with multiple sclerosis. Multiple sclerosis patients were children and adolescents aged about 6 to 16 years. Overall study outcomes, separate from this receptor: Multiple sclerosis patients had significantly lower normalized Chao1 diversity than controls, a result that suggests substantial peripheral T-cell clonal expansion. Strong co-clustering of samples prepared in the same batch was shown by direct clustering with F measure, prompting a batch-effect correction. Significantly higher frequencies in patients than in controls were found for several TRBV segments, including TRBV5-6, TRBV5-1 and TRBV20-1. The control group was slightly older than the multiple sclerosis patient group.

Library method: PCR. Sequenced using an Illumina HiSeq 2500. To reduce PCR and sequencing biases, unique molecular identifiers were built into the TCR beta cDNA libraries. Approximately 500,000 cDNA molecules were obtained per 1 to 10 million input T cells, so each molecule approximated one T cell. The same protocol used for the earlier healthy control dataset was applied to prepare and sequence the patient libraries. Samples belonging to the same batch were prepared together, multiplexed and sequenced on a shared HiSeq lane. Per the source publication's procedure: MIGEC was used to process the raw barcoded reads, and molecular identifier groups with only a single read were discarded before consensus assembly and CDR3 extraction. VDJtools was used for post-analysis of the clonotype tables, and diversity was normalized by down-sampling every dataset to the size of the smallest sample. Repertoire overlap clustering matched CDR3 amino acid but not nucleotide sequences to correct batch-related cross-sample contamination. In TCRdb, the public reads were trimmed at Q25 with fastp and aligned with MiXCR, with productive beta chains retained. Here each entry gathers all rows of one CDR3 protein and keeps the most common genes and DNA. None of the V and J calls come from the authors' own analysis; TCRdb made them. The sample data list around 250,000 distinct CDR3 sequences, and about 40% of these were observed just once. Under 5.5% of the sample lies in the top ten.

As to this clonotype: The antigen it recognizes is unknown. Base qualities were left out, and no much larger clone turns up one base away.

Specimen: blood. The sequence was obtained from a girl aged 10 to 17 with multiple sclerosis. The rearrangement combines TRBV28 with TRBJ1-6; 8 nucleotides in the junction match TRBD1. This receptor has the CDR3 CASRYDGQGSSPLHF. The base sequence is TGTGCCAGCAGATACGATGGACAGGGAAGTTCACCCCTCCACTTT.